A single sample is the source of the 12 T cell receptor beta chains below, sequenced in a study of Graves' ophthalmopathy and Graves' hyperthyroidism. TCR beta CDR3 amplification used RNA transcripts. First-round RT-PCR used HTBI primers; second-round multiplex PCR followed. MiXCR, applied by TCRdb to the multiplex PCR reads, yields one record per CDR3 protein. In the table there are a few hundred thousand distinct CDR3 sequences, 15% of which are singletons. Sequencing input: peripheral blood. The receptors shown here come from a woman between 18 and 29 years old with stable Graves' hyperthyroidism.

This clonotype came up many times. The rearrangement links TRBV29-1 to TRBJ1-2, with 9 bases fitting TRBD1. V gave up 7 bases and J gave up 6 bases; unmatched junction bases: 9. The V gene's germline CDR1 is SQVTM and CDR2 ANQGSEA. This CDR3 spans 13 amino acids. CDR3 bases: TGCAGCGGTACACAGGGGGCTGGTGATGGCTACACCTTC. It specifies CSGTQGAGDGYTF.

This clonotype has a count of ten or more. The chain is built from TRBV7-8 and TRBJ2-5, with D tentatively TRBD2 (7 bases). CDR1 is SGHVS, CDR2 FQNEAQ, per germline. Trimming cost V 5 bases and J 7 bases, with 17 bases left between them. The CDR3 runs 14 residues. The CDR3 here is CASSLLGGQGTQYF. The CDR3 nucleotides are TGTGCCAGCAGCCTCCTCGGGGGGCAGGGGACCCAGTACTTC.

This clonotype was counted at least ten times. The DNA for the CDR3 is TGTGCCAGTAGTACCCGGACAGGGGGCATCGGCCAGCCCCAGCATTTT. This codes for CASSTRTGGIGQPQHF. The chain is built from TRBV19 and TRBJ1-5, with TRBD1 identical over 11 bases. Germline values: CDR1 LNHDA, CDR2 SQIVND (reference sequence). V gave up 4 bases and J gave up 7 bases; unmatched junction bases: 9. CDR3 length: 16 residues.

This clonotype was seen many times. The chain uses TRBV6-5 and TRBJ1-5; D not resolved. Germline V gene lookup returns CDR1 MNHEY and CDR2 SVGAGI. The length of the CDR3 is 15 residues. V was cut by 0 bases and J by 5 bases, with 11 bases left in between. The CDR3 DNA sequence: TGTGCCAGCAGTTACTCACCCGAGGAAGATCAGCCCCAGCATTTT. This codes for CASSYSPEEDQPQHF.

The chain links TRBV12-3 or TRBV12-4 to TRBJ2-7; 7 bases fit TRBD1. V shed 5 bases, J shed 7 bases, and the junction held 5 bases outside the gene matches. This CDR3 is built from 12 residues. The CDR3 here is CASSEGTEEQYF. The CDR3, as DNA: TGTGCCAGCAGTGAAGGGACAGAAGAGCAGTACTTC.

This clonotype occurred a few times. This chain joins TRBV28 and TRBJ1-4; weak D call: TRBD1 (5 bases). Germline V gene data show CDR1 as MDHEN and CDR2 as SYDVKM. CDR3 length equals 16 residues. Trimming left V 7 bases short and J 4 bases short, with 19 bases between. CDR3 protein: CASNSDRDGLNEKLFF. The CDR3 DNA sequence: TGTGCCAGCAACTCTGACCGGGACGGACTTAATGAAAAACTGTTTTTT.

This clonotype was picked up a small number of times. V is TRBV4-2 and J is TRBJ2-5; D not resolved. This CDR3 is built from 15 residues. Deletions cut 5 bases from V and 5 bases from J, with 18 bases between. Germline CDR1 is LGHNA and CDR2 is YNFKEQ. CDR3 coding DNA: TGTGCCAGCAGCGAAACCGGGCCCCACGGGGAGACCCAGTACTTC. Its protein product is CASSETGPHGETQYF.

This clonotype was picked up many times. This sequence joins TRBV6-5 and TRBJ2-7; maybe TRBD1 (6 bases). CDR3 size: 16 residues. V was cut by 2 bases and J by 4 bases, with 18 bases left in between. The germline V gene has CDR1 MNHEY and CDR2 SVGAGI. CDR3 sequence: CASSYTRAGVGYEQYF. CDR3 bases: TGTGCCAGCAGTTACACCAGGGCAGGGGTAGGGTACGAGCAGTACTTC.

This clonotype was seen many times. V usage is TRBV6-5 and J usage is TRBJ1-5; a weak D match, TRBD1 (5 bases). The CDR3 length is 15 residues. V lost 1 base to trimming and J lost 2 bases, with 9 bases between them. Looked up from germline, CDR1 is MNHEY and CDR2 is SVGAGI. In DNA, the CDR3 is TGTGCCAGCAGTTACTACAGGCAGGGCAATCAGCCCCAGCATTTT. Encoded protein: CASSYYRQGNQPQHF.

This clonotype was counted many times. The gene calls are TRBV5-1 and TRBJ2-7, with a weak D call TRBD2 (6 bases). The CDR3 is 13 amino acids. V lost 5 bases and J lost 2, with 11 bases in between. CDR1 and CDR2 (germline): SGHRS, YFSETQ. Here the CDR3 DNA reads TGCGCCAGCAGTCGCGGGGAGACCTACGAGCAGTACTTC. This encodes CASSRGETYEQYF.

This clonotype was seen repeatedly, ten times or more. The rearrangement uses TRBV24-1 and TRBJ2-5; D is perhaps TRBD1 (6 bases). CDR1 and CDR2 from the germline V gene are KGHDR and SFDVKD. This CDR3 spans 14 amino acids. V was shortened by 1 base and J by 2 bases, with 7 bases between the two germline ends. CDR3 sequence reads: CATSDLGGQETQYF. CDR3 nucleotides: TGTGCCACCAGTGATTTAGGGGGTCAAGAGACCCAGTACTTC.

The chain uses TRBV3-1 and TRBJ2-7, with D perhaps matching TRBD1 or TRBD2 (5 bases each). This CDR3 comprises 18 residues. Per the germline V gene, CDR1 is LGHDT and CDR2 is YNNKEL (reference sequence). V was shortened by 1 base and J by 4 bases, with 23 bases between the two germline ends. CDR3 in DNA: TGTGCCAGCAGCCAAGCCATTCCCGGGCCTTGGGGGTCGTACGAGCAGTACTTC. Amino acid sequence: CASSQAIPGPWGSYEQYF.